The source of this T cell receptor (beta chain) is a study of cytotoxic CD8 clonotypes in ibrutinib-treated CLL. Study in general: Mean productive templates were about 250,000; mean productive rearrangements were 94,082. Study findings and constraints: Private clonotypes, not public ones, expanded at ibrutinib response. Baseline clonality, above age-matched healthy donor levels, tracked circulating CD8+ T-cell counts.

A remark on this clone: Its antigen is still unknown.

Losses at the gene ends were 2 bases for V and 8 bases for J; bases not matched to a gene: 18. Germline CDR1 is GTSNPN and CDR2 is SVGIG (reference sequence). This CDR3 region has 19 residues. TCRdb's table, derived via immunoSEQ multiplex PCR, lists solely in-frame clones and lacks some. In the table there are about 140,000 clones, around 84% of which are singletons. The sample was PBMCs, taken after 36 months of ibrutinib treatment. V is TRBV30 and J is TRBJ2-3; TRBD2 matches 14 bases. The TCR sequence derives from a human donor with chronic lymphocytic leukemia. CDR3 residues: CAWSINLGLAGDPRVTQYF. The CDR3 DNA follows: TGTGCCTGGAGTATAAACCTGGGACTAGCGGGAGATCCGAGGGTTACGCAGTATTTT. Complete variable domain (other parts from reference TRBV30 and TRBJ2-3): SQTIHQWPATLVQPVGSPLSLECTVEGTSNPNLYWYRQAAGRGLQLLFYSVGIGQISSEVPQNLSASRPQDRQFILSSKKLLLSDSGFYLCAWSINLGLAGDPRVTQYFGPGTRLTVL.